Following are 15 T cell receptor beta chains from one sample sequenced in a study of shared clonotypes between healthy human individuals. The repertoire was sequenced with immunoSEQ multiplex PCR; TCRdb's copy has only in-frame clones and lacks some. The sample holds roughly 2,300,000 clones, just under 95% seen once. The sequenced sample consisted of naive CD4+ T cells from PBMCs. Subset specified: CD45RA+ positively selected. These TCRs come from a young man in good health. Some clones in this sample may be carry-over from other donors' samples.

V gene TRBV7-9 combines with J gene TRBJ2-5; 7 bases match TRBD1. The CDR3 is made up of 12 amino acids. The trim removed 5 bases at V and 5 bases at J, leaving 2 bases unmatched. The V gene's germline CDR1 is SEHNR and CDR2 FQNEAQ (reference sequence). The CDR3 region is CASSQQGETQYF. Written as DNA, the CDR3 is TGTGCCAGCAGCCAACAGGGGGAGACCCAGTACTTC.

This clone was detected only once. Other DNA sequences of this sample code for an identical CDR3. This sequence joins TRBV6-5 and TRBJ1-5; D is unresolved. This CDR3 comprises 13 residues. CDR1 is MNHEY, CDR2 SVGAGI, per germline. V lost 6 bases and J 2 bases, leaving 8 bases between the germline ends. The CDR3, as DNA: TGTGCCAGCAGGTACAGCGGCAATCAGCCCCAGCATTTT. This translates into CASRYSGNQPQHF.

The chain links TRBV25-1 to TRBJ1-2; a weak D match, TRBD1 (6 bases). The V gene lost 4 bases and the J gene lost 2 bases, with 11 bases spanning the gap. The CDR3 spans 14 residues. The germline gives CDR1 MGHDK, CDR2 SYGVNS. CDR3 sequence (DNA): TGTGCCAGCAGTGGTGGGGGCAGGAACTATGGCTACACCTTC. Its translation: CASSGGGRNYGYTF.

The chain uses TRBV7-2 and TRBJ2-1; the D gene is possibly TRBD1 (7 bases). The CDR3 consists of 14 residues. CDR1 and CDR2 (germline): SGHTA, FQGNSA. Trimming took 3 bases from V and 3 from J, leaving 9 bases between them. In nucleotides, the CDR3 is TGTGCCAGCAGCTTCAGGGGGGACTACAATGAGCAGTTCTTC. It yields the protein CASSFRGDYNEQFF.

This chain uses TRBV7-7 with TRBJ2-5, with unresolved D. CDR1 is SSHAT, CDR2 FNYEAQ, per germline (reference sequence). CDR3 length: 13 residues. V was cut by 0 bases and J by 5 bases, with 7 bases left in between. CDR3 in DNA: TGTGCCAGCAGCTTAGCACTTGAGGAGACCCAGTACTTC. This translates into CASSLALEETQYF. Full variable domain (rest looked up from reference TRBV7-7 and TRBJ2-5): GAGVSQSPRYKVTKRGQDVTLRCDPISSHATLYWYQQALGQGPEFLTYFNYEAQPDKSGLPSDRFSAERPEGSISTLTIQRTEQRDSAMYRCASSLALEETQYFGPGTRLLVL.

The CDR3 protein is CAISQRGGELFF. In DNA, the CDR3 is TGTGCCATCAGTCAAAGGGGCGGGGAGCTGTTTTTT. The chain is built from TRBV10-3 and TRBJ2-2; a weak D match, TRBD1 (5 bases). Trimming took off 5 bases at V and 7 bases at J, with 8 bases between the two ends. The germline V gene encodes CDR1 ENHRY and CDR2 SYGVKD. The CDR3 has 12 amino acids.

About this clone itself: This same CDR3 is encoded by further DNA sequences in the sample. The chain joins TRBV5-4 to TRBJ2-5; D call uncertain. Trimming removed 0 bases from V and 2 bases from J, with 8 bases in between. The CDR3 spans 14 residues. CDR1 and CDR2 from the germline V gene are SGHNT and YYREEE (reference sequence). CDR3 sequence: CASSLGGRQETQYF. The CDR3 nucleotides are TGTGCCAGCAGCTTGGGTGGGCGGCAAGAGACCCAGTACTTC.

This clone was recorded only once. This chain uses TRBV4-1 with TRBJ1-6; a possible D gene is TRBD1 (5 bases). The CDR3 length is 14 residues. Germline loops: CDR1 MGHRA, CDR2 YSYEKL. V was cut by 1 base and J by 7 bases, with 8 bases left in between. CDR3 residues: CASSQVGANSPLHF. The CDR3 DNA sequence: TGCGCCAGCAGCCAAGTAGGGGCGAATTCACCCCTCCACTTT.

A word on this clone: Additional DNA sequences in this sample encode the identical CDR3. The chain is built from TRBV5-1 and TRBJ2-3; D is possibly TRBD1 (5 bases). This CDR3 is built from 13 residues. Deletions cut 0 bases from V and 6 bases from J, with 8 bases between. CDR1 and CDR2 (germline): SGHRS, YFSETQ. Here the CDR3 DNA reads TGCGCCAGCAGCTTGGCAGGGCCGGATACGCAGTATTTT. Residues: CASSLAGPDTQYF.

This chain uses TRBV5-1 with TRBJ1-4, with D perhaps matching TRBD1 (5 bases). Germline-derived CDR1 and CDR2 are SGHRS and YFSETQ. Trimming left V 0 bases short and J 4 bases short, with 10 bases between. CDR3 length equals 15 residues. The CDR3 loop reads CASSLATGVNEKLFF. For the CDR3, the DNA is TGCGCCAGCAGCTTGGCGACGGGGGTTAATGAAAAACTGTTTTTT. The variable domain in full, completed from reference TRBV5-1 and TRBJ1-4, reads KAGVTQTPRYLIKTRGQQVTLSCSPISGHRSVSWYQQTPGQGLQFLFEYFSETQRNKGNFPGRFSGRQFSNSRSEMNVSTLELGDSALYLCASSLATGVNEKLFFGSGTQLSVL.

V gene TRBV7-9 combines with J gene TRBJ2-5, with 10 positions matching TRBD2. The CDR3 spans 15 residues. V lost 3 bases and J lost 5; bases outside the gene matches: 6. Per the germline V gene, CDR1 is SEHNR and CDR2 is FQNEAQ (reference sequence). The CDR3 spells CASSFTSGIGETQYF. The CDR3 DNA follows: TGTGCCAGCAGCTTTACTAGCGGGATTGGGGAGACCCAGTACTTC.

The chain combines TRBV6-5 with TRBJ1-1; 7 bases line up with TRBD1. The CDR3 loop spans 14 amino acids. CDR1 and CDR2 from the germline V gene are MNHEY and SVGAGI. Trimming at V came to 5 bases and at J to 2 bases, leaving 5 bases not matched to a gene. The DNA of the CDR3 is TGTGCCAGCAGTCGACAGGGAGGAAACACTGAAGCTTTCTTT. It codes for CASSRQGGNTEAFF.

The CDR3 DNA reads as TGCGCCAGCAGCTCAGGGATTAGGGACACTGAAGCTTTCTTT. Translated, it gives CASSSGIRDTEAFF. The chain joins TRBV5-1 to TRBJ1-1, with a tentative D call TRBD1 (5 bases). CDR3 length equals 14 residues. Trimming pared 3 bases from V and 3 bases from J, leaving 12 bases between. Looked up from germline, CDR1 is SGHRS and CDR2 is YFSETQ.

The rearrangement uses TRBV19 and TRBJ2-3, with TRBD2 matching over 9 bases. The CDR3 contains 18 residues. Germline V gene lookup returns CDR1 LNHDA and CDR2 SQIVND (reference sequence). Losses at the gene ends were 1 base for V and 1 base for J; bases not matched to a gene: 9. Here the CDR3 reads CASSIVLAGLWGTDTQYF. The CDR3 DNA sequence: TGTGCCAGTAGTATAGTCCTAGCGGGACTCTGGGGCACAGATACGCAGTATTTT.

The chain has TRBV5-1 and TRBJ1-4; a possible D gene is TRBD1 (6 bases). The CDR3 consists of 14 residues. Looked up from germline, CDR1 is SGHRS and CDR2 is YFSETQ. Trimming took 6 bases from V and 8 from J, leaving 17 bases between them. CDR3 nucleotide sequence: TGCGCCAGCACCATTGGGGGGGCGAGAGAAAAACTGTTTTTT. Its protein product is CASTIGGAREKLFF. Full variable domain (missing parts from reference TRBV5-1 and TRBJ1-4): KAGVTQTPRYLIKTRGQQVTLSCSPISGHRSVSWYQQTPGQGLQFLFEYFSETQRNKGNFPGRFSGRQFSNSRSEMNVSTLELGDSALYLCASTIGGAREKLFFGSGTQLSVL.